These 15 T cell receptor beta chains came from one sample sequenced in a study of cytomegalovirus exposure and HLA in healthy donors. Primers for the PCR totalled 60 Vbeta and 13 Jbeta. Measured with immunoSEQ multiplex PCR; TCRdb has only the in-frame clones, and not every one. The sample lists about 300,000 clones; 75% to 90% were seen once. What was sequenced was PBMCs. The receptors were sampled from a man in his forties in good health and CMV-seropositive.

This chain links TRBV28 with TRBJ2-3, with TRBD2 matching over 7 bases. J lost 2 bases, V lost 5 bases, and 7 bases had no gene match. The germline gives CDR1 MDHEN, CDR2 SYDVKM. The CDR3 loop spans 15 amino acids. The CDR3 loop is CASSPGLETTDTQYF. CDR3 sequence (DNA): TGTGCCAGCAGTCCTGGACTAGAAACCACAGATACGCAGTATTTT.

The chain joins TRBV28 to TRBJ1-2, with TRBD1 as a possible D gene (5 bases). The CDR3 runs 16 residues. The V gene's germline CDR1 is MDHEN and CDR2 SYDVKM. V lost 3 bases to trimming and J lost 8 bases, with 22 bases between them. The DNA of the CDR3 is TGTGCCAGCAGTTTTGAGGGAGGGCGCGGGAAGGGGGGCTACACCTTC. This encodes CASSFEGGRGKGGYTF.

V usage is TRBV7-8 and J usage is TRBJ1-1, with D unclear. CDR3 length: 13 amino acids. V lost 5 bases and J 1 base, leaving 8 bases between the germline ends. Germline loops: CDR1 SGHVS, CDR2 FQNEAQ. This chain's CDR3 is CASSPGWNTEAFF. DNA of the CDR3: TGTGCCAGCAGCCCGGGGTGGAACACTGAAGCTTTCTTT. Full variable domain (missing parts from reference TRBV7-8 and TRBJ1-1): GAGVSQSPRYKVAKRGQDVALRCDPISGHVSLFWYQQALGQGPEFLTYFQNEAQLDKSGLPSDRFFAERPEGSVSTLKIQRTQQEDSAVYLCASSPGWNTEAFFGQGTRLTVV.

There are a few counts of this clone. This chain uses TRBV4-3 with TRBJ2-1; the D gene is possibly TRBD2 (5 bases). The CDR3 has 16 residues. The germline gives CDR1 LGHNA, CDR2 YSLEER. V was trimmed by 4 bases and J by 0 bases, leaving 13 bases between them. The CDR3 bases are TGCGCCAGCAGCCGGAGAGCGGAAAGCTCCTACAATGAGCAGTTCTTC. It specifies CASSRRAESSYNEQFF.

The chain combines TRBV2 with TRBJ1-5; a weak D match, TRBD1 (5 bases). CDR3 size: 17 residues. V was clipped by 1 base and J by 0 bases, with 13 bases between them. Germline V gene lookup returns CDR1 SNHLY and CDR2 FYNNEI. CDR3 sequence reads: CASSEELAGHSNQPQHF. DNA for the CDR3: TGTGCCAGCAGTGAAGAGTTGGCGGGGCATAGCAATCAGCCCCAGCATTTT.

The V call is TRBV10-2, the J call TRBJ2-1; TRBD2 aligns across 10 bases. The germline V gene has CDR1 WSHSY and CDR2 SAAADI. The ends lost 0 bases at V and 5 bases at J; junction bases unmatched: 7. This CDR3 has 17 residues. The CDR3 reads CASSESSLAGAHNEQFF. The CDR3 DNA reads TGCGCCAGCAGTGAGTCCTCTCTAGCGGGGGCCCACAATGAGCAGTTCTTC.

CDR3 sequence: CAWRLAGAYEQYF. For the CDR3, the DNA is TGTGCCTGGAGGCTAGCGGGCGCTTACGAGCAGTACTTC. The J gene is TRBJ2-7, the V gene TRBV30; TRBD2 agrees at 8 bases. The V and J ends lost 3 bases and 4 bases, in that order; junction bases with no gene match: 5. The CDR3 spans 13 residues. CDR1 is GTSNPN, CDR2 SVGIG, per germline (reference sequence).

The rearrangement links TRBV11-2 to TRBJ2-3; 8 positions agree with TRBD2. The germline gives CDR1 SGHAT, CDR2 FQNNGV. Trimming cost V 2 bases and J 3 bases; bases outside gene matches: 7. This CDR3 comprises 16 residues. DNA for the CDR3: TGTGCCAGCAGCTTATCGGGGGGGATAGGGACAGATACGCAGTATTTT. Protein: CASSLSGGIGTDTQYF.

The V gene is TRBV27, the J gene TRBJ2-3; 8 bases match TRBD1. The V segment lost 0 bases and the J segment 1 base; nucleotides outside the gene matches: 0. This CDR3 has 15 residues. CDR1 and CDR2 from the germline V gene are MNHEY and SMNVEV (reference sequence). CDR3 amino acids: CASSLSTGGTDTQYF. The CDR3 region has the DNA TGTGCCAGCAGTTTATCGACAGGGGGCACAGATACGCAGTATTTT.

V is TRBV6-6 and J is TRBJ1-2; D is undetermined. V lost 2 bases and J 4 bases, leaving 8 bases between the germline ends. The CDR3 has 13 residues. The V gene's germline CDR1 is MNHNY and CDR2 SVGAGI (reference sequence). CDR3 loop: CASSYAPSYGYTF. CDR3 DNA sequence: TGTGCCAGCAGTTACGCCCCTAGCTATGGCTACACCTTC.

This clone was detected only a few times. The chain recombines TRBV5-4 with TRBJ1-1; possible D gene TRBD1, 6 bases. Germline loops: CDR1 SGHNT, CDR2 YYREEE (reference sequence). Trimming left V 9 bases short and J 5 bases short, with 14 bases between. The CDR3 covers 12 residues. CDR3 residues: CATQSGETEAFF. CDR3 coding DNA: TGTGCCACCCAATCAGGGGAGACTGAAGCTTTCTTT.

The chain has TRBV5-4 and TRBJ2-1; no clear D. The germline V gene has CDR1 SGHNT and CDR2 YYREEE (reference sequence). CDR3 length: 14 amino acids. V lost 2 bases and J lost 6, with 12 bases in between. CDR3 DNA sequence: TGTGCCAGCAGCTTCGGTGAGGCACTCAATGAGCAGTTCTTC. Encoded protein: CASSFGEALNEQFF.

This clone has just one count. This chain uses TRBV7-9 with TRBJ2-6; TRBD1 is a possible D gene (5 bases). CDR1 is SEHNR, CDR2 FQNEAQ, per germline (reference sequence). The CDR3 has 16 residues. The ends were cut back, 4 bases at V and 2 bases at J, with 12 bases in the middle. CDR3 sequence reads: CASSSQQVPGANVLTF. CDR3 in DNA: TGTGCCAGCAGCTCCCAACAGGTTCCTGGGGCCAACGTCCTGACTTTC.

V is TRBV7-2 and J is TRBJ1-5, with D unresolved. This CDR3 region has 14 residues. V shed 5 bases and J shed 1 base, with 9 bases lying between them. The germline V gene has CDR1 SGHTA and CDR2 FQGNSA. This CDR3 reads CASSPTRSNQPQHF. The CDR3 region has the DNA TGTGCCAGCAGCCCGACAAGGAGCAATCAGCCCCAGCATTTT.

The J gene is TRBJ2-7, the V gene TRBV28, with TRBD2 matching over 9 bases. Unmatched junction bases numbered 7, after V lost 4 bases and J lost 3 bases. This CDR3 comprises 15 residues. CDR1 is MDHEN and CDR2 is SYDVKM in the germline V gene. The CDR3 sequence: CASSSPGLAFYEQYF. As DNA, the CDR3 is TGTGCCAGCAGTTCTCCGGGACTAGCATTCTACGAGCAGTACTTC.